The T cell receptor (beta chain) under discussion was sequenced for a study of blood T cell repertoires in COVID-19. Participants' own reports of clinical history determined their cohort assignment. Recovered status applied to Cohort 3 donors who had two consecutive negative PCRs. It also applied to those with clearance or with symptom resolution. V was shortened by 4 bases and J by 0 bases, with 21 bases between the two germline ends. The CDR3 loop spans 19 amino acids. The germline V gene has CDR1 KGHDR and CDR2 SFDVKD. Measured with immunoSEQ multiplex PCR; TCRdb has only the in-frame clones, and not every one. The data contain a few hundred thousand clones, under 90% of them singletons.

This sequence originates from an older woman who had recovered from COVID-19. The chain links TRBV24-1 to TRBJ2-1; possibly TRBD2 for D (5 bases). The sample taken for sequencing was PBMCs or T cells enriched from blood (not recorded which). The CDR3 DNA is TGTGCCACCAGTGACTCCTCCTCCTCGGCGGGCCGCTCCTACAATGAGCAGTTCTTC. Translation: CATSDSSSSAGRSYNEQFF.